Shown below are 4 T cell receptor beta chains from a single sample sequenced in a study of blood T cell repertoires in COVID-19 (dated by TCRdb to 2018 to 2020). Library generation was performed with the immunoSEQ multiplex PCR assay. Imported from immuneACCESS, the table was reduced by TCRdb to in-frame sequences with V and J called. These copies leave out some clones; in studies compared against another copy, an unresolved V gene accounts for under half, and the cause of the remainder is not known. This sample is represented by around 270,000 clones; roughly 86% of them were singletons. The ten most abundant clones make up 2% to 2.5% of the sample. The specimen sequenced was peripheral blood. The receptors shown here come from a woman aged 45-65 years with acute or convalescent COVID-19.

The genes are TRBV5-1 and TRBJ2-5, with 9 bases identical to TRBD1. The germline V gene encodes CDR1 SGHRS and CDR2 YFSETQ. The V gene end was trimmed by 4 bases and the J gene end by 5 bases; junction bases not matched to a gene: 6. The CDR3 covers 14 residues. CDR3 DNA: TGCGCCAGCAGCAACTCCGGGACAGGGGAGACCCAGTACTTC. Translating gives CASSNSGTGETQYF.

Here the CDR3 reads CASSQDRSSYNEQFF. CDR3 bases: TGTGCCAGCAGCCAAGACCGGAGCTCCTACAATGAGCAGTTCTTC. V usage is TRBV3-1 (or the pseudogene TRBV3-2) and J usage is TRBJ2-1; no firm D call. The CDR3 has 15 amino acids. The germline V gene encodes CDR1 LGHDT and CDR2 YNNKEL (reference sequence). Trimming shortened V by 0 bases and J by 0 bases, and 6 bases separated the two germline ends.

This chain joins TRBV6-5 and TRBJ2-2; 10 nucleotides match TRBD2. Germline V gene sequence: CDR1 MNHEY, CDR2 SVGAGI. The CDR3 totals 13 residues. The junction had 4 bases not matched to a gene; V was cut back by 7 bases and J by 8 bases. The CDR3 spells CASTLAGAGELFF. The CDR3 DNA reads as TGTGCCAGCACCCTAGCGGGAGCAGGGGAGCTGTTTTTT.

In its sample, this clone was seen a few times. The chain links TRBV5-1 to TRBJ2-5, with D perhaps matching TRBD2 (6 bases). In germline, CDR1 is SGHRS, CDR2 YFSETQ. V was shortened by 4 bases and J by 4 bases, with 20 bases between the two germline ends. The CDR3 sequence is 16 residues long. The CDR3 loop is CASSAPPLTSIETQYF. In nucleotides, the CDR3 is TGCGCCAGCAGCGCCCCCCCTCTTACTAGCATAGAGACCCAGTACTTC.